This T cell receptor (beta chain) was captured by sequencing in a study of vaccination and CD4 T cells after COVID-19. The CDR3 is 15 residues long. Between the trimmed V and J ends, which lost 7 bases and 4 bases, there was a span of 19 bases. Germline values: CDR1 MNHNS, CDR2 SASEGT. This clonotype was seen a handful of times. The target antigen is unknown. Regarding treatment: approximately nine-day PBMC culture with coronavirus spike peptide pools or control peptides (ViraFEST assay). Cultured CD4+ T cells had their DNA profiled by the Oncomine TCR Beta short-read assay. MiXCR, applied by TCRdb to the PCR reads, yields one record per CDR3 protein. The sample has over 10,000 distinct CDR3 sequences, roughly 80% seen once.

This TCR came from a human donor who had recovered from COVID-19. The sequenced material came from CD4+ T cells from blood, cultured in vitro. The chain couples TRBV6-1 to TRBJ1-2, with D perhaps TRBD1 (6 bases). The CDR3 DNA sequence: TGTGCCAGCACCACCACCAGTCGCAGGGGCTATGGCTACACCTTC. Its protein is CASTTTSRRGYGYTF.